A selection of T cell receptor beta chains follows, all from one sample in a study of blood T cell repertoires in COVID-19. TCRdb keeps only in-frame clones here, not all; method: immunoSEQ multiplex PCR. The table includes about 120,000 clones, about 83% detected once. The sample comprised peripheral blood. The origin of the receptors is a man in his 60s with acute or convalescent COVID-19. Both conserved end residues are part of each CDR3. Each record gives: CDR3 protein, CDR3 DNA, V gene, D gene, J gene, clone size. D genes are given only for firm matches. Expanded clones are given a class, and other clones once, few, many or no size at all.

cdr3_aa: CASSPRDRDSYGYTF
cdr3_nt: TGCGCCAGCAGCCCAAGGGACAGGGACAGTTATGGCTACACCTTC
v_call: TRBV5-1
d_call: TRBD1
j_call: TRBJ1-2
clone_size: -

cdr3_aa: CASSLGLAGAGETQYF
cdr3_nt: TGTGCCAGCAGCTTAGGACTAGCGGGAGCGGGAGAGACCCAGTACTTC
v_call: TRBV7-6
d_call: TRBD2
j_call: TRBJ2-5
clone_size: -

cdr3_aa: CASSGPSGQIYNEQFF
cdr3_nt: TGTGCCAGTAGTGGCCCCTCGGGACAGATTTACAATGAGCAGTTCTTC
v_call: TRBV19
d_call: TRBD1
j_call: TRBJ2-1
clone_size: -

cdr3_aa: CASRDSLNQPQHF
cdr3_nt: TGTGCCAGCAGAGACAGCCTCAATCAGCCCCAGCATTTT
v_call: TRBV6-5
d_call: -
j_call: TRBJ1-5
clone_size: -

cdr3_aa: CASTPGGYEQFF
cdr3_nt: TGTGCCAGCACTCCAGGGGGCTATGAGCAGTTCTTC
v_call: TRBV28
d_call: TRBD1
j_call: TRBJ2-1
clone_size: -

cdr3_aa: CASSQDLRDRGVASSYNEQFF
cdr3_nt: TGCGCCAGCAGCCAAGATCTAAGGGACAGGGGAGTAGCAAGCTCCTACAATGAGCAGTTCTTC
v_call: TRBV4-3
d_call: TRBD1
j_call: TRBJ2-1
clone_size: -

cdr3_aa: CASSYLRELFF
cdr3_nt: TGTGCCAGCAGCTATCTACGGGAGCTGTTTTTT
v_call: TRBV7-9
d_call: -
j_call: TRBJ2-2
clone_size: few

cdr3_aa: CASSIGSGTGRLTYEQYF
cdr3_nt: TGTGCCAGTAGTATTGGATCCGGGACAGGAAGGTTGACCTACGAGCAGTACTTC
v_call: TRBV19
d_call: TRBD1
j_call: TRBJ2-7
clone_size: -

cdr3_aa: CASSQERYSGNTIYF
cdr3_nt: TGTGCCAGCAGCCAGGAAAGGTACTCTGGAAACACCATATATTTT
v_call: TRBV5-6
d_call: -
j_call: TRBJ1-3
clone_size: -

cdr3_aa: CASSLRLGTENTGELFF
cdr3_nt: TGTGCCAGCAGCTTACGTCTCGGGACAGAGAACACCGGGGAGCTGTTTTTT
v_call: TRBV11-2
d_call: TRBD1
j_call: TRBJ2-2
clone_size: -